The rows below give T cell receptor beta chains drawn from one sample of a study of blood T cells in healthy people across ages. TCRdb called the 5' RACE reads again in MiXCR, with one record for every CDR3 protein. The sample carries over 600,000 distinct CDR3 sequences, about 56% recorded once. Sequenced: blood. These receptors all come from a man aged 35-49 years in good health. Both conserved end residues are part of each CDR3. A D gene is named only where the DNA matches it firmly. Where a row states a size, it is once, few, many or the class of an expanded clone; other rows omit it.

clone size | J gene | V gene | D gene | CDR3 protein | CDR3 DNA
. | TRBJ1-2 | TRBV29-1 | TRBD1 | CSVDPPGTGRGYTF | TGCAGCGTTGATCCCCCCGGGACAGGGAGGGGCTACACCTTC
. | TRBJ2-3 | TRBV5-6 | . | CASSLGQPLDTQYF | TGTGCCAGCAGCTTGGGGCAGCCCTTAGATACGCAGTATTTT
few | TRBJ1-1 | TRBV20-1 | . | CSARRNTEAFF | TGCAGTGCTAGGCGGAACACTGAAGCTTTCTTT
. | TRBJ2-7 | TRBV6-2/TRBV6-3 | TRBD2 | CASITRGRAIEQYF | TGTGCCAGCATAACCCGCGGGAGGGCCATAGAGCAGTACTTC
few | TRBJ2-3 | TRBV9 | TRBD2 | CASSGGLAGEWGGDTQYF | TGTGCCAGCAGCGGAGGACTAGCGGGAGAATGGGGTGGTGATACGCAGTATTTT
. | TRBJ2-3 | TRBV20-1 | . | CSARRIERFTDTQYF | TGCAGTGCTAGGAGGATCGAACGTTTCACAGATACGCAGTATTTT
. | TRBJ1-2 | TRBV20-1 | . | CSAGTGYGYTF | TGCAGTGCCGGGACGGGCTATGGCTACACCTTC
. | TRBJ1-5 | TRBV6-5 | TRBD1 | CASTPGTGVQPQHF | TGTGCCAGCACCCCGGGGACAGGTGTCCAGCCCCAGCATTTT
few | TRBJ1-2 | TRBV27 | . | CASSLSGRVFGYTF | TGTGCCAGCAGTTTATCGGGCAGGGTTTTCGGCTACACCTTC
. | TRBJ2-7 | TRBV10-3 | . | CAISEKGHEQYF | TGTGCCATCAGTGAAAAGGGACACGAGCAGTACTTC
few | TRBJ2-5 | TRBV24-1 | TRBD1 | CATSDGQAKETQYF | TGTGCCACCAGTGACGGACAGGCTAAAGAGACCCAGTACTTC
many | TRBJ2-3 | TRBV12-3/TRBV12-4 | . | CASGITDTQYF | TGTGCCAGCGGCATCACAGATACGCAGTATTTT
. | TRBJ2-5 | TRBV6-5 | . | CASSPGQSQWKETQYF | TGTGCCAGCAGTCCAGGACAGAGTCAGTGGAAAGAGACCCAGTACTTC
. | TRBJ2-7 | TRBV5-5 | TRBD2 | CASSPRLAGSSYEQYF | TGTGCCAGCAGCCCCAGACTAGCGGGATCGTCTTACGAGCAGTACTTC
. | TRBJ2-1 | TRBV10-3 | . | CAIQPWASSSYNEQFF | TGTGCCATCCAACCTTGGGCCAGTAGCTCCTACAATGAGCAGTTCTTC
. | TRBJ1-1 | TRBV18 | . | CASIRAVNTEAFF | TGTGCCAGCATTCGGGCAGTTAACACTGAAGCTTTCTTT
. | TRBJ2-3 | TRBV30 | . | CAWSVRAGSTDTQYF | TGTGCCTGGAGTGTACGGGCGGGGAGCACAGATACGCAGTATTTT
. | TRBJ1-2 | TRBV29-1 | TRBD1 | CSVESGGAGYTF | TGCAGCGTTGAGTCAGGGGGAGCTGGCTACACCTTC
. | TRBJ2-7 | TRBV6-1 | . | CASSESDTPLDEQYF | TGTGCCAGCAGTGAATCAGATACTCCACTCGATGAGCAGTACTTC
. | TRBJ2-1 | TRBV7-8 | . | CASSLGFEQFF | TGTGCCAGCAGCTTAGGTTTTGAGCAGTTCTTC
once | TRBJ2-7 | TRBV20-1 | . | CSARGRGRSYEQYF | TGCAGTGCTAGGGGTCGGGGGCGCTCCTACGAGCAGTACTTC
. | TRBJ2-7 | TRBV28 | TRBD2 | CASSGLAGGPILSEQYF | TGTGCCAGCAGTGGCCTAGCGGGAGGGCCAATTCTCAGTGAGCAGTACTTC
. | TRBJ2-7 | TRBV20-1 | . | CSARAYPDGVQGDEQYF | TGCAGTGCTAGAGCTTACCCCGACGGGGTTCAGGGCGACGAGCAGTACTTC
. | TRBJ1-2 | TRBV20-1 | . | CSARDGSVGGYTF | TGCAGTGCTAGAGATGGCAGCGTCGGTGGCTACACCTTC
many | TRBJ2-7 | TRBV29-1 | . | CSVEARVGYEQYF | TGCAGCGTTGAAGCCCGGGTGGGATACGAGCAGTACTTC
. | TRBJ1-2 | TRBV28 | TRBD1 | CASRSGQDYGYTF | TGTGCCAGCAGGTCGGGACAGGACTATGGCTACACCTTC
. | TRBJ1-1 | TRBV7-9 | TRBD1 | CASRPVSGQGRTEAFF | TGTGCCAGCAGACCCGTTAGCGGACAGGGGAGGACTGAAGCTTTCTTT
once | TRBJ2-5 | TRBV29-1 | TRBD1 | CSANRDRGPNEQYF | TGCAGCGCTAACCGGGACAGGGGGCCCAATGAGCAGTACTTC
. | TRBJ1-1 | TRBV7-2 | . | CASSLNPGNMNTEAFF | TGTGCCAGCAGCTTAAATCCGGGAAACATGAACACTGAAGCTTTCTTT
once | TRBJ2-5 | TRBV5-1 | TRBD2 | CASSFHTSGNQETQYF | TGCGCCAGCAGCTTTCATACTAGCGGGAACCAAGAGACCCAGTACTTC
. | TRBJ2-7 | TRBV7-9 | TRBD2 | CASSPPSGLAGGEQYF | TGTGCCAGCAGCCCCCCGTCGGGACTAGCGGGCGGAGAGCAGTACTTC
. | TRBJ2-7 | TRBV29-1 | TRBD2 | CSAGPGLAGGGSSYEQYF | TGCAGCGCTGGTCCGGGACTAGCGGGGGGCGGGAGCTCCTACGAGCAGTACTTC
. | TRBJ1-2 | TRBV11-2 | . | CASSHYRDNLWDYTF | TGTGCCAGCAGCCACTACCGGGACAACCTATGGGACTACACCTTC
. | TRBJ2-6 | TRBV19 | TRBD1 | CASSRTGTGVLSGANVLTF | TGTGCCAGTAGTCGTACCGGGACAGGGGTTCTCTCTGGGGCCAACGTCCTGACTTTC
. | TRBJ2-5 | TRBV7-2 | TRBD2 | CASSSNSGTSGETQYF | TGTGCCAGCAGCTCTAACTCCGGGACTAGTGGAGAGACCCAGTACTTC
. | TRBJ2-7 | TRBV7-2 | TRBD2 | CASSLEDGGGYEQYF | TGTGCCAGCAGCTTAGAGGACGGCGGGGGCTACGAGCAGTACTTC
. | TRBJ2-2 | TRBV5-6 | TRBD2 | CASGGTGELFF | TGCGCCAGCGGGGGAACCGGGGAGCTGTTTTTT
. | TRBJ1-1 | TRBV29-1 | TRBD1 | CSVAPITGGNTEAFF | TGCAGCGTTGCCCCGATTACAGGGGGGAACACTGAAGCTTTCTTT
few | TRBJ1-2 | TRBV7-8 | TRBD1 | CASSLYRGADGYTF | TGTGCCAGCAGCTTATACAGGGGAGCCGATGGCTACACCTTC
. | TRBJ1-4 | TRBV6-5 | . | CASRHPEATNEKLFF | TGTGCCAGCAGACACCCGGAAGCAACTAATGAAAAACTGTTTTTT
. | TRBJ2-3 | TRBV7-3 | . | CASSSDSSTDTQYF | TGTGCCAGCAGCTCGGACAGCAGCACAGATACGCAGTATTTT
. | TRBJ2-1 | TRBV3-1 | TRBD1 | CATSPGGRLNEQFF | TGTGCCACCTCGCCAGGGGGTCGGCTCAATGAGCAGTTCTTC
few | TRBJ2-7 | TRBV2 | TRBD1 | CASSGTGIHEQYF | TGTGCCAGCAGTGGGACAGGGATCCACGAGCAGTACTTC
few | TRBJ2-7 | TRBV28 | . | CASSTGGSYEQYF | TGTGCCAGCAGTACGGGGGGCTCATACGAGCAGTACTTC
. | TRBJ1-5 | TRBV20-1 | . | CSARGRVQEPQHF | TGCAGTGCTAGAGGACGCGTACAAGAGCCCCAGCATTTT